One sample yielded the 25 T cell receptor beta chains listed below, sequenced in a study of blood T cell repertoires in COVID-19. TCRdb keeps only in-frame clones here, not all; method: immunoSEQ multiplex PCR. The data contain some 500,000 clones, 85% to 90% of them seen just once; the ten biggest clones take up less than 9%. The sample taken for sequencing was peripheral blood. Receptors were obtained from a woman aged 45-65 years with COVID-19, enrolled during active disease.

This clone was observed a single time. The CDR3 DNA is TGTGCCAGCAGTCCAGCTAGCGGGGGCTACAATGAGCAGTTCTTC. This translates into CASSPASGGYNEQFF. This chain connects TRBV6-5 to TRBJ2-1; TRBD2 matches at 10 bases. V was clipped by 5 bases and J by 3 bases; unmatched bases: 4. There are 15 residues in the CDR3. Germline values: CDR1 MNHEY, CDR2 SVGAGI.

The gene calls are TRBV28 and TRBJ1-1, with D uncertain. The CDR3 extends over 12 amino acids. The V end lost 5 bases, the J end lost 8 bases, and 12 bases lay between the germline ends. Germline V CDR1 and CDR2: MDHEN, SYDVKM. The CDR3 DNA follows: TGTGCCAGCAGTGAAATAGCGGGGGAAGCTTTCTTT. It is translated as CASSEIAGEAFF.

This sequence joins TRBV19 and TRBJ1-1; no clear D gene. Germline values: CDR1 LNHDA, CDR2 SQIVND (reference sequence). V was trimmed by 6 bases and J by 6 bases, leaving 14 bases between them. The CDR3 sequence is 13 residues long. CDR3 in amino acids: CASRNERDAEAFF. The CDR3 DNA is TGTGCCAGTAGGAATGAGAGGGATGCTGAAGCTTTCTTT.

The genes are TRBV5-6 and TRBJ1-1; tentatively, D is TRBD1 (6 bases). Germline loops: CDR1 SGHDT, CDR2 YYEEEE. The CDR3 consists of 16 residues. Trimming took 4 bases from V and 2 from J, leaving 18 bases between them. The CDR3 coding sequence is TGTGCCAGCAGCGGACGCCGTGGGGGCGCAAACACTGAAGCTTTCTTT. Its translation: CASSGRRGGANTEAFF.

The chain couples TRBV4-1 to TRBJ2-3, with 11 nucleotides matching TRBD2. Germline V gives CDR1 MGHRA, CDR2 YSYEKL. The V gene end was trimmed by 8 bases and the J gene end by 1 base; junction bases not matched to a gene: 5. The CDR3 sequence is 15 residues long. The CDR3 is CASAASGGRTDTQYF. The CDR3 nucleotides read TGCGCCAGCGCGGCTAGCGGGGGGCGCACAGATACGCAGTATTTT.

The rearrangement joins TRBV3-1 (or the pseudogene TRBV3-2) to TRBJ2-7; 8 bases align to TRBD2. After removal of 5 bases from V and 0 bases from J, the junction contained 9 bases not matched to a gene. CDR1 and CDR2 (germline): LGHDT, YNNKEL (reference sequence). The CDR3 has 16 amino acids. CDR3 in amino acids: CASSVILGTSSYEQYF. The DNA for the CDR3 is TGTGCCAGCAGCGTTATTCTCGGGACTAGCTCCTACGAGCAGTACTTC.

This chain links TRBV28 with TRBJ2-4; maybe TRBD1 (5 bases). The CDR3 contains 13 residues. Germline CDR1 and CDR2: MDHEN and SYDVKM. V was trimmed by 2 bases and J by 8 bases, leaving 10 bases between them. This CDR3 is CASSLGAPDIQYF. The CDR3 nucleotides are TGTGCCAGCAGTTTAGGGGCGCCGGACATTCAGTACTTC.

The CDR3 coding sequence is TGTGCCAGCAGCCGCGCCCAAGAGACCCAGTACTTC. Residues: CASSRAQETQYF. The J gene is TRBJ2-5, the V gene TRBV5-4; D ambiguous. V lost 4 bases, J lost 1 base, and 5 bases lay in between. Germline V CDR1 and CDR2: SGHNT, YYREEE (reference sequence). The CDR3 is made up of 12 amino acids.

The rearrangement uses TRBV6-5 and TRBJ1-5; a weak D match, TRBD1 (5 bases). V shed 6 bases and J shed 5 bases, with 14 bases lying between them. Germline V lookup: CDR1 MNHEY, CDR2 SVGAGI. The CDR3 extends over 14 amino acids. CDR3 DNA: TGTGCCAGCAGCAGAGGGACTTCGGATCAGCCCCAGCATTTT. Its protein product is CASSRGTSDQPQHF.

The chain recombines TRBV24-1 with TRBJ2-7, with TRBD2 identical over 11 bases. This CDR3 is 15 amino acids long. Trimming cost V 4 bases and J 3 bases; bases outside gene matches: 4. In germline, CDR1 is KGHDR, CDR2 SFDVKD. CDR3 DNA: TGTGCCACCAGTGACACGACTAGCGGGGTCTACGAGCAGTACTTC. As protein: CATSDTTSGVYEQYF.

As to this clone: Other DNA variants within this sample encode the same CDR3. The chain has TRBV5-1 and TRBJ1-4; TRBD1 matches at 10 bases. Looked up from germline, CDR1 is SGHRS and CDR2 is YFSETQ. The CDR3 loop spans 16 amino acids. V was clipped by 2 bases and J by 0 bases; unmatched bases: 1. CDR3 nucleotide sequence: TGCGCCAGCAGCTTTGGACAGGGGGCAACTAATGAAAAACTGTTTTTT. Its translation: CASSFGQGATNEKLFF.

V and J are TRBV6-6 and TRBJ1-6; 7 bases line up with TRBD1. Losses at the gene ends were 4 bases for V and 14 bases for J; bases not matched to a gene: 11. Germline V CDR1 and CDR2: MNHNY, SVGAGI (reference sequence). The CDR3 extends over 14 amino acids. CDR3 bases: TGTGCCAGCAGTTTCACAGGGGATCCCGCATCCCTCCACTTT. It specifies CASSFTGDPASLHF.

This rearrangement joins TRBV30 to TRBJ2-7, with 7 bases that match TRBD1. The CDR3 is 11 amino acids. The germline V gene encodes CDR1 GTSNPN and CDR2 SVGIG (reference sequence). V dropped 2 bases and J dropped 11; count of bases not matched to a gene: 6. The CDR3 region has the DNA TGTGCCTGGAGTATCAATCAGGGGGAGTACTTC. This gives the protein CAWSINQGEYF.

DNA for the CDR3: TGTGCCTGGAAGGGTGTCAGCCGGGAATATGGCTACACCTTC. Protein sequence: CAWKGVSREYGYTF. The rearrangement uses TRBV30 and TRBJ1-2; D unclear. The V gene lost 4 bases and the J gene lost 5 bases, with 17 bases spanning the gap. This CDR3 region has 14 residues. Germline V gene sequence: CDR1 GTSNPN, CDR2 SVGIG (reference sequence).

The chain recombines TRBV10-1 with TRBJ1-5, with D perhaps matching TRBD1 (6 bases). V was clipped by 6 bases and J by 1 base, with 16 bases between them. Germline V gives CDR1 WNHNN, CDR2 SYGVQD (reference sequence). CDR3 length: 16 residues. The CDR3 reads CASRGRTVRSNQPQHF. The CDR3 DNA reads TGCGCCAGCAGGGGCCGGACAGTAAGGAGCAATCAGCCCCAGCATTTT.

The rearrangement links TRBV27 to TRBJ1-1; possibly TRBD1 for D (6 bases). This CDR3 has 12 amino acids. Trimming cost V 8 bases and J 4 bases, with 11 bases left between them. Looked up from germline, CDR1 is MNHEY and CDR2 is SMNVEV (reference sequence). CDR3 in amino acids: CASRGGITEAFF. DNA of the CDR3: TGTGCCAGCCGGGGGGGCATCACTGAAGCTTTCTTT.

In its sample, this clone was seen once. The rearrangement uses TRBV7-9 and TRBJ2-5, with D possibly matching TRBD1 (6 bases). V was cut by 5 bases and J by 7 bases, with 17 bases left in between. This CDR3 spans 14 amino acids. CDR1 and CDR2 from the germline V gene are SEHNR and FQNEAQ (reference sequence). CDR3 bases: TGTGCCAGCAGCACAGAGGGCAGGGGAGCGACCCAGTACTTC. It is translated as CASSTEGRGATQYF.

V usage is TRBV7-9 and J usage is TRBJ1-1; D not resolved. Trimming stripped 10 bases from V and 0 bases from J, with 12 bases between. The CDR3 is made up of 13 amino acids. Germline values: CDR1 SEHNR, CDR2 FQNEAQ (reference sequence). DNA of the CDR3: TGTGCCACCGACGGGGTCCTGAACACTGAAGCTTTCTTT. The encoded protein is CATDGVLNTEAFF.

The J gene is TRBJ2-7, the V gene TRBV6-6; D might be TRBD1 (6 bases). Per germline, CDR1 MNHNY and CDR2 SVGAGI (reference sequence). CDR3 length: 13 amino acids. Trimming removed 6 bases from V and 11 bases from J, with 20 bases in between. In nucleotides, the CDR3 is TGTGCCAGCAGCTTAGTAGGGGGTCTAGAGGAGTACTTC. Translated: CASSLVGGLEEYF.

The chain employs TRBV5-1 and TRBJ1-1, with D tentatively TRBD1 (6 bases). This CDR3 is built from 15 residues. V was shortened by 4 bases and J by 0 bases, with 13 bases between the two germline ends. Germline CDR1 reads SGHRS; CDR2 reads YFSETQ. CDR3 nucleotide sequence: TGCGCCAGCAGCCCAACGACAGGCTTGAACACTGAAGCTTTCTTT. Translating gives CASSPTTGLNTEAFF.

CDR3 residues: CASSPRWASFEQYF. CDR3 sequence (DNA): TGTGCCAGCAGCCCTCGGTGGGCCTCGTTCGAGCAGTACTTC. The chain joins TRBV7-2 to TRBJ2-7; D remains unclear. Germline V lookup: CDR1 SGHTA, CDR2 FQGNSA. V was shortened by 5 bases and J by 6 bases, with 17 bases between the two germline ends. The CDR3 has 14 amino acids.

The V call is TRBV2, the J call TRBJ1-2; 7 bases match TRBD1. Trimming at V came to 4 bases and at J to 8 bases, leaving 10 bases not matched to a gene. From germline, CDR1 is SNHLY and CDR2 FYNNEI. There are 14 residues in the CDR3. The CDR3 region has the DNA TGTGCCAGCAGTGTACCCGACAGGGCAAAAGGCTACACCTTC. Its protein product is CASSVPDRAKGYTF.

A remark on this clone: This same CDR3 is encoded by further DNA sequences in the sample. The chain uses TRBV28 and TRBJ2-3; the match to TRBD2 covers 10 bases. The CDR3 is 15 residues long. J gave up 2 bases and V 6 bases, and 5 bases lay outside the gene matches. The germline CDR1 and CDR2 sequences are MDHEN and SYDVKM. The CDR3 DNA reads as TGTGCCAGCAGATTAGCGGGGGGTTCCACAGATACGCAGTATTTT. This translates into CASRLAGGSTDTQYF.

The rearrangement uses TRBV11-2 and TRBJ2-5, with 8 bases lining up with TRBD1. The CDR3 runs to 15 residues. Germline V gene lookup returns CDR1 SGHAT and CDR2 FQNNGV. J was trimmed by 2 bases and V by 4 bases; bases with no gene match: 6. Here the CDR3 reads CASSSGTGLQETQYF. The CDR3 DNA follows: TGTGCCAGCAGCTCCGGGACAGGACTTCAAGAGACCCAGTACTTC. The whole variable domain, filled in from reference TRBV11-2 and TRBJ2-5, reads EAGVAQSPRYKIIEKRQSVAFWCNPISGHATLYWYQQILGQGPKLLIQFQNNGVVDDSQLPKDRFSAERLKGVDSTLKIQPAKLEDSAVYLCASSSGTGLQETQYFGPGTRLLVL.

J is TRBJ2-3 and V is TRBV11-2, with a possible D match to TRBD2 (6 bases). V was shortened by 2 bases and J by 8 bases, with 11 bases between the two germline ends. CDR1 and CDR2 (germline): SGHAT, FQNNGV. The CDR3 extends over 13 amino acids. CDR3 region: CASSLTPEGTQYF. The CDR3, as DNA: TGTGCCAGCAGCTTAACCCCGGAGGGTACGCAGTATTTT.